The next 20 T cell receptor beta chains were all read from a single sample in a study of blood T cell repertoires in COVID-19. Data came from immunoSEQ multiplex PCR; TCRdb stores just in-frame clones and leaves some out. The table shows some 110,000 clones, with approximately 80% occurring only once. The sequencing input was peripheral blood. The receptors shown here come from a woman in her 70s with acute or convalescent COVID-19.

The J gene is TRBJ2-3, the V gene TRBV12-5; D perhaps matches TRBD1 (5 bases). V was trimmed by 4 bases and J by 6 bases, leaving 5 bases between them. The CDR3 has 11 residues. Germline assignment: CDR1 LGHNT and CDR2 FRNRAP. The CDR3 is CASGYRDTQYF. The CDR3 DNA sequence: TGTGCTAGTGGTTACAGGGATACGCAGTATTTT.

V and J are TRBV5-5 and TRBJ1-3; TRBD1 might be the D (6 bases). Germline CDR1 is SGHKS and CDR2 is YYEKEE (reference sequence). This CDR3 is 15 amino acids long. Trimming shortened V by 0 bases and J by 0 bases, and 7 bases separated the two germline ends. The CDR3 region has the DNA TGTGCCAGCAGCTTGGGGACAGTCTCTGGAAACACCATATATTTT. This codes for CASSLGTVSGNTIYF.

This clone appeared a single time. The chain has TRBV7-8 and TRBJ2-3; 9 bases line up with TRBD2. CDR3 length: 15 residues. Germline V gene sequence: CDR1 SGHVS, CDR2 FQNEAQ. Trimming took 3 bases from V and 4 from J; bases not matched to a gene: 5. The CDR3 region is CASSLSGGYPDTQYF. The CDR3 bases are TGTGCCAGCAGCTTGAGCGGGGGGTATCCAGATACGCAGTATTTT.

V gene TRBV11-3 combines with J gene TRBJ2-3, with 10 positions matching TRBD1. CDR3 length equals 17 residues. Germline V CDR1 and CDR2: SGHNT, YENEEA. The V gene end was trimmed by 2 bases and the J gene end by 4 bases; junction bases not matched to a gene: 9. In DNA form, the CDR3 reads TGTGCCAGCAGCTTAACCCTCCCGGGACAGGGGTCAGATACGCAGTATTTT. Translating it yields CASSLTLPGQGSDTQYF. The whole variable domain, filled in from reference TRBV11-3 and TRBJ2-3, reads EAGVVQSPRYKIIEKKQPVAFWCNPISGHNTLYWYLQNLGQGPELLIRYENEEAVDDSQLPKDRFSAERLKGVDSTLKIQPAELGDSAVYLCASSLTLPGQGSDTQYFGPGTRLTVL.

DNA for the CDR3: TGTGCCAGCAGCTTATCCTCGACAGGGGTGGGGGACACTGAAGCTTTCTTT. It yields the protein CASSLSSTGVGDTEAFF. This rearrangement joins TRBV7-8 to TRBJ1-1, with 8 positions matching TRBD1. The length of the CDR3 is 17 residues. Germline trimming cut 2 bases from V and 3 bases from J; bases unmatched to any gene: 11. CDR1 is SGHVS, CDR2 FQNEAQ, per germline.

This rearrangement joins TRBV5-4 to TRBJ2-7; D might be TRBD2 (5 bases). V was clipped by 2 bases and J by 6 bases, with 12 bases between them. The V gene's germline CDR1 is SGHNT and CDR2 YYREEE (reference sequence). CDR3 length: 13 amino acids. The CDR3 loop is CASSLGLTSEQYF. The CDR3 nucleotides read TGTGCCAGCAGCTTAGGACTTACCTCCGAGCAGTACTTC.

In DNA form, the CDR3 reads TGTGCCAGAAGCTCTTTAGCGGGAGGGCCAGGCGAGCAGTACTTC. Its protein is CARSSLAGGPGEQYF. V is TRBV5-3 and J is TRBJ2-7; 11 nucleotides match TRBD2. TRBV5-3 is flagged as an ORF with uncertain function. With 3 bases clipped from V and 6 bases from J, the junction kept 8 bases outside the gene matches. The CDR3 runs to 15 residues.

This clone was counted between two and nine times. This sequence joins TRBV19 and TRBJ1-4; 11 nucleotides agree with TRBD1. The CDR3 is 15 amino acids. V lost 6 bases, J lost 8 bases, and 8 bases stayed unmatched. CDR1 is LNHDA, CDR2 SQIVND, per germline (reference sequence). CDR3 bases: TGTGCCAGTAGGCTTGGACAGGGGGCTAGAGAAAAACTGTTTTTT. This encodes CASRLGQGAREKLFF.

In DNA, the CDR3 is TGTGCCTCCTTAGAAACCCGGGGACAGCCCCAGCATTTT. This sequence encodes CASLETRGQPQHF. The J gene is TRBJ1-5, the V gene TRBV19, with unresolved D. CDR1 LNHDA and CDR2 SQIVND come from the germline V gene (reference sequence). The CDR3 loop spans 13 amino acids. With 11 bases removed from V and 7 bases from J, the gap between germline ends came to 18 bases.

The gene calls are TRBV30 and TRBJ1-5; 9 bases map to TRBD1. Germline CDR1 reads GTSNPN; CDR2 reads SVGIG (reference sequence). The CDR3 contains 15 residues. Germline trimming cut 2 bases from V and 6 bases from J; bases unmatched to any gene: 8. The CDR3 reads CAWSRTGGVSQPQHF. In DNA, the CDR3 is TGTGCCTGGAGTCGAACAGGGGGCGTAAGTCAGCCCCAGCATTTT. The variable domain in full, with the rest retrieved from reference TRBV30 and TRBJ1-5, is SQTIHQWPATLVQPVGSPLSLECTVEGTSNPNLYWYRQAAGRGLQLLFYSVGIGQISSEVPQNLSASRPQDRQFILSSKKLLLSDSGFYLCAWSRTGGVSQPQHFGDGTRLSIL.

The V gene is TRBV15, the J gene TRBJ2-5, with 7 nucleotides matching TRBD1. Germline CDR1 and CDR2: LNHNV and YYDKDF (reference sequence). The trim removed 4 bases at V and 5 bases at J, leaving 13 bases unmatched. CDR3 length: 16 residues. CDR3 in DNA: TGTGCCACCAGCATAACTATCGACAGGGAGCGGGAGACCCAGTACTTC. The encoded protein is CATSITIDRERETQYF.

The V gene is TRBV12-3 or TRBV12-4, the J gene TRBJ1-5; 7 bases align to TRBD1. The CDR3 runs to 13 residues. V lost 5 bases and J lost 5; bases outside the gene matches: 3. The CDR3 nucleotides are TGTGCCAGCAGTCTTGGGACAGATCAGCCCCAGCATTTT. Translation: CASSLGTDQPQHF.

The chain recombines TRBV7-2 with TRBJ1-4; a possible D gene is TRBD1 (6 bases). The CDR3 extends over 14 amino acids. The V and J ends lost 3 bases and 8 bases respectively, with 13 bases between them. CDR1 SGHTA and CDR2 FQGNSA come from the germline V gene. The CDR3 loop reads CASSLTGQGEKLFF. In nucleotides, the CDR3 is TGTGCCAGCAGCTTGACAGGCCAGGGAGAAAAACTGTTTTTT.

This clone came up once. The V call is TRBV11-3, the J call TRBJ1-1; D call uncertain. The V and J ends lost 6 bases and 4 bases respectively, with 15 bases between them. CDR1 and CDR2 (germline): SGHNT, YENEEA. The CDR3 runs 14 residues. CDR3 nucleotide sequence: TGTGCCAGCAGTGTAGGAGGTGGCATCACTGAAGCTTTCTTT. This translates into CASSVGGGITEAFF.

This chain connects TRBV2 to TRBJ2-4; D is possibly TRBD2 (5 bases). Trimming took 6 bases from V and 2 from J, leaving 14 bases between them. This CDR3 is built from 15 residues. Germline-derived CDR1 and CDR2 are SNHLY and FYNNEI. CDR3 DNA sequence: TGTGCCAGCAGGAAGAACGGGGTCTCCAAAAACATTCAGTACTTC. It codes for CASRKNGVSKNIQYF.

This rearrangement joins TRBV21-1 to TRBJ1-2; the D call of TRBD1 is as the table states it, not checked on the DNA. TRBV21-1 is listed as a pseudogene. The CDR3 contains 12 residues. The CDR3 is CATDRTSYGYTF. The CDR3 coding sequence is TGTGCCACGGACAGGACTTCCTATGGCTACACCTTC.

The V and J genes are TRBV2 and TRBJ2-2; 7 bases fit TRBD2. The junction had 5 bases not matched to a gene; V was cut back by 3 bases and J by 4 bases. Germline assignment: CDR1 SNHLY and CDR2 FYNNEI. The CDR3 contains 15 residues. Written as DNA, the CDR3 is TGTGCCAGCAGTGAGGCGGGACTATTCACCGGGGAGCTGTTTTTT. Amino acids: CASSEAGLFTGELFF.

The V gene is TRBV27, the J gene TRBJ1-5; TRBD1 matches 7 bases. CDR1 MNHEY and CDR2 SMNVEV come from the germline V gene (reference sequence). The ends lost 6 bases at V and 6 bases at J; junction bases unmatched: 17. The CDR3 loop spans 17 amino acids. The CDR3 loop reads CASSSIQTGLRAQPQHF. The CDR3 coding sequence is TGTGCCAGCAGCTCCATCCAGACAGGGCTACGCGCTCAGCCCCAGCATTTT.

The chain uses TRBV5-1 and TRBJ2-5, with 7 bases aligning to TRBD2. CDR1 and CDR2 (germline): SGHRS, YFSETQ. With V trimmed by 6 bases and J by 3 bases, 11 bases remained unmatched. CDR3 size: 15 residues. CDR3 coding DNA: TGCGCCAGCACCCCGTGGGGGGGAAGCGAAGAGACCCAGTACTTC. This gives the protein CASTPWGGSEETQYF.

The chain joins TRBV27 to TRBJ2-2; TRBD2 matches at 7 bases. This CDR3 has 15 residues. V lost 4 bases to trimming and J lost 2 bases; unmatched junction nucleotides: 4. Germline V gene lookup returns CDR1 MNHEY and CDR2 SMNVEV (reference sequence). The CDR3 DNA follows: TGTGCCAGCAGTTCCGGGGGGAGAAACACCGGGGAGCTGTTTTTT. As protein: CASSSGGRNTGELFF.